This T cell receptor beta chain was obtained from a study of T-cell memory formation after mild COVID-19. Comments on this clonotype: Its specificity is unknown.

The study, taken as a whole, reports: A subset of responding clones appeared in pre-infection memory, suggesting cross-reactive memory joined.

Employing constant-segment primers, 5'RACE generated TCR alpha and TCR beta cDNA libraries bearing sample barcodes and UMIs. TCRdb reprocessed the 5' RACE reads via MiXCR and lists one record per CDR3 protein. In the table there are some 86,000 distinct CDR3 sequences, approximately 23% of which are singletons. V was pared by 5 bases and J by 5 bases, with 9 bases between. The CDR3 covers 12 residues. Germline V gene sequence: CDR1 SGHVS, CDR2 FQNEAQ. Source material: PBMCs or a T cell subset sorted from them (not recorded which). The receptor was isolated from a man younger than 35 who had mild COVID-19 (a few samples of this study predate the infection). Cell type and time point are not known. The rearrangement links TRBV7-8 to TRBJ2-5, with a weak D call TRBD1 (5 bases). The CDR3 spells CASSARVETQYF. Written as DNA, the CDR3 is TGTGCCAGCAGCGCCAGGGTCGAGACCCAGTACTTC.